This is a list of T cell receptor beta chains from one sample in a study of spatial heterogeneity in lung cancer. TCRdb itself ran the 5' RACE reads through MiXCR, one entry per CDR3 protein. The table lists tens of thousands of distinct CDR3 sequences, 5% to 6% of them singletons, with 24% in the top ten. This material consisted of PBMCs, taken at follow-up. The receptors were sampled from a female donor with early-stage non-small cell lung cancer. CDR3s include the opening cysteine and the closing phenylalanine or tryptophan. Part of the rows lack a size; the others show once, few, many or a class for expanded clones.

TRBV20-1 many CSARSRLAETRYNEQFF
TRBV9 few CASSVSGRDTGELFF
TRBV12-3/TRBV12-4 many CASSLGLQTQYF
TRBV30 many CAWSSALQHGYTF
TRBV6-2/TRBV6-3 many CASSQGSGYTF
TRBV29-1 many CSVADPGSYEQYF
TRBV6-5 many CASSYGGGFFTEAFF
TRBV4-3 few CASSQWAGRKNTGELFF
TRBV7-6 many CASSPTPGRSYEQYF
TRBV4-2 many CASSQLVRDRGLQARTQYF
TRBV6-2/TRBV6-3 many CASSLDRDTEAFF
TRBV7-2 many CASSLGILETQYF
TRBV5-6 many CASSLGGSSYEQYF
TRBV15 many CATSRDPGGRVGELFF
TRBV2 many CASRLNTEAFF
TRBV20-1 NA CSASDRRSGNTIYF
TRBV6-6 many CASSQDIRNTIYF
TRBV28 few CASSLRLSYGYTF
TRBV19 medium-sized CASTSGGALGNIQYF
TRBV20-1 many CSARDPGGTGNTIYF
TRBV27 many CASSLRGQGGIYGYTF
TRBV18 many CASSELALNEQFF
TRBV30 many CAWMAGRANTGELFF
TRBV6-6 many CASSPDSYGYTF
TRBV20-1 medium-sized CSARDQRGQRYGYTF
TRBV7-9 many CASSFPATLSGNTIYF
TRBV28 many CASSSTDLSAYEQYF
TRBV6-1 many CASREGTFTDTQYF
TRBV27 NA CASSPFGPINEQFF
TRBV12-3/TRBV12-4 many CASNQGPNSPLHF
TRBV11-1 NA CASSLQREDTQYF
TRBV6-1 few CASSEAPTIGELFF
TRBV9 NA CASSVGQGAGRQYF
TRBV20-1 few CSALAGNADTQYF
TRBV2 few CVSSETGAYEQYF
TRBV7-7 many CASSPTSRANEQFF
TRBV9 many CASSDGAGGPPGEQYF
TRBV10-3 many CATSSTDTQYF
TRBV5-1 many CASSSGRSANTGELFF
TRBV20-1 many CSARTGTSATYEQYF
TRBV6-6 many CASSYATDPGTEAFF
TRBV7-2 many CASSLTWGGSTDTQYF
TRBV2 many CASSEGGGYQPQHF
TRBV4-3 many CASSQSPRISGANVLTF
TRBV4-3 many CASSRDLGNEQFF
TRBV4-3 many CASSQDRAGGYNSPLHF
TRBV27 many CASSHGENTEAFF
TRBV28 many CAGGRTQGGSPLHF
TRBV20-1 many CSASDWTYEQYF
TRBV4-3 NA CASSRDRVNQPQHF
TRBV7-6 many CASSTTGVTGELFF
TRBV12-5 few CASATNNYGYTF
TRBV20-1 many CSADDRGLDYNEQFF
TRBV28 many CASSGSPNYGYTF
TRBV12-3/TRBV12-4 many CASRTGTGNQPQHF
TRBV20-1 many CSAIRGAGDSNQPQHF
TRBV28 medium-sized CASSLQGTDTQYF
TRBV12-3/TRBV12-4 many CASSLGPAGTKNIQYF
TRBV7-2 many CASSLPANEQFF
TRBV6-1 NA CASSETGGTDTQYF